The entry that follows covers one T cell receptor beta chain sequence. The target antigen is unknown. This sample was included in a study of cytomegalovirus exposure and HLA in healthy donors. As for the study in general: Previous work identified roughly 120 million unique TCR beta sequences from about 179 million T cells. The study, taken as a whole, reports: By HLA locus, TCR association rates varied in a later analysis, with DRB1 showing the most and HLA-C the fewest. Many donors shared some public TCRs, even though most TCR sequences were rare. The study flagged about 150 TCR beta chains as cytomegalovirus-associated.

Use of 60 Vbeta and 13 Jbeta primers characterized the PCR. The protocol was immunoSEQ multiplex PCR, while the TCRdb copy is restricted to in-frame clones and leaves out a portion. The sample contains 140,000 to 150,000 clones, about four fifths of which appear only once. This receptor was obtained from a woman in her forties in good health and CMV-seropositive. The sequenced sample consisted of PBMCs.

CDR3 amino acids: CASSDRASGTQGYEQYF. The CDR3 nucleotides read TGTGCCAGCAGTGATAGGGCGTCCGGGACACAAGGCTACGAGCAGTACTTC. V gene TRBV6-1 combines with J gene TRBJ2-7, with D possibly TRBD1 on 6 matching bases. Trimming left V 3 bases short and J 3 bases short, with 21 bases between. Germline CDR1 is MNHNS and CDR2 is SASEGT. The CDR3 is 17 residues long.